This T cell receptor (beta chain) was recorded in a study of identifying expanded T cells in peripheral blood. Some clones are missing from TCRdb's copy, which holds only in-frame ones; the method was immunoSEQ multiplex PCR. The sample contains 110,000 or so clones, roughly 90% of which appear only once. V trimming: 0 bases; J trimming: 0 bases; junction bases outside the gene matches: 5. There are 17 residues in the CDR3. Germline CDR1 is SGDLS and CDR2 is YYNGEE. This sequence was found in a person aged 18-70 years in good health. Sequenced: blood. The J gene is TRBJ2-3, the V gene TRBV9, with TRBD1 matching 9 bases. The CDR3 region is CASSVDQTGGSTDTQYF. The CDR3 bases are TGTGCCAGCAGCGTAGACCAGACAGGGGGGAGCACAGATACGCAGTATTTT.